Here is one TCR beta chain with its context. This CDR3 has 14 residues. CDR1 SGHNT and CDR2 YYREEE come from the germline V gene (reference sequence). J gave up 2 bases and V 4 bases, and 5 bases lay outside the gene matches. This specimen comes from a study of blood T cell repertoires in COVID-19. Data came from immunoSEQ multiplex PCR; TCRdb stores just in-frame clones and leaves some out. The sample gives some 200,000 clones, around 86% of which show up once; 7% is in the top ten. The chain employs TRBV5-4 and TRBJ2-7, with 8 bases fitting TRBD2. This TCR was recovered from a woman over 75 in a cohort sampled during active or convalescent COVID-19. Sequencing used peripheral blood. Here the CDR3 DNA reads TGTGCCAGCAGCGACAGCGGGAGAGCCTACGAGCAGTACGTC. It translates to CASSDSGRAYEQYV.